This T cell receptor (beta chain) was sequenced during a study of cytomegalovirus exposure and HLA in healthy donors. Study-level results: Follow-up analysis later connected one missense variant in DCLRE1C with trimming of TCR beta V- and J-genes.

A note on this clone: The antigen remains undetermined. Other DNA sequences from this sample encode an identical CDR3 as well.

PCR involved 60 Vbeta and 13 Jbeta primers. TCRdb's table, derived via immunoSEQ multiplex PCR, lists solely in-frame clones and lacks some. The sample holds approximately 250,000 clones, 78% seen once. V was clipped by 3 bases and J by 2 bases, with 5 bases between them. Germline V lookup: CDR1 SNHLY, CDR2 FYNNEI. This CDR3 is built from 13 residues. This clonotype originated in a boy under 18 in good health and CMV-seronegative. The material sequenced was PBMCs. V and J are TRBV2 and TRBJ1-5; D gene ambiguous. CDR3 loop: CASSEEGNQPQHF. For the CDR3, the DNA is TGTGCCAGCAGTGAGGAGGGCAATCAGCCCCAGCATTTT.